The rows below give T cell receptor beta chains drawn from one sample of a study of T cell clones after liver transplantation. Sequencing used immunoSEQ multiplex PCR; TCRdb keeps in-frame clones, though not all of them. The data show 45,000 to 60,000 clones, approximately 77% seen once. This sample comprised CD4+ T cells from blood, obtained at the 22-month timepoint. These receptors originate from a human patient who received a liver transplant. Some T cells may arise from the graft donor. The CDR3 runs from the conserved cysteine through the conserved F or W. Each record gives: D gene, V gene, clone size, J gene, CDR3 protein, CDR3 DNA. A D gene is named only where the DNA matches it firmly. The listing skips clone size in some rows; elsewhere it reads once, few, many or a size class.

d_gene: TRBD1; v_gene: TRBV7-9; abundance: once; j_gene: TRBJ1-1; CDR3aa: CASSWDRGMERTEAFF; CDR3nt: TGTGCCAGCAGCTGGGACAGGGGAATGGAACGAACTGAAGCTTTCTTT
d_gene: TRBD2; v_gene: TRBV6-1; abundance: -; j_gene: TRBJ2-3; CDR3aa: CASTRLAGGTDTQYF; CDR3nt: TGTGCCAGCACCCGACTAGCGGGGGGCACAGATACGCAGTATTTT
d_gene: TRBD1; v_gene: TRBV19; abundance: many; j_gene: TRBJ1-2; CDR3aa: CASSAQQGTGDGYTF; CDR3nt: TGTGCCAGTAGTGCGCAACAGGGGACTGGGGATGGCTACACCTTC
d_gene: TRBD1; v_gene: TRBV28; abundance: -; j_gene: TRBJ1-1; CDR3aa: CASSPGGARNTEAFF; CDR3nt: TGTGCCAGCAGTCCAGGGGGCGCGAGGAACACTGAAGCTTTCTTT
d_gene: -; v_gene: TRBV18; abundance: -; j_gene: TRBJ1-1; CDR3aa: CASSPLGSDGTEAFF; CDR3nt: TGTGCCAGCTCACCACTGGGGTCCGACGGCACTGAAGCTTTCTTT
d_gene: -; v_gene: TRBV2; abundance: -; j_gene: TRBJ1-3; CDR3aa: CASSEYGVRSGNTIYF; CDR3nt: TGTGCCAGCAGTGAATACGGAGTACGCTCTGGAAACACCATATATTTT
d_gene: -; v_gene: TRBV7-3; abundance: -; j_gene: TRBJ2-7; CDR3aa: CASSLTYRDSDEQYF; CDR3nt: TGTGCCAGCAGCTTAACGTACCGAGACTCTGACGAGCAGTACTTC
d_gene: TRBD1; v_gene: TRBV9; abundance: -; j_gene: TRBJ1-2; CDR3aa: CASVPPGQGYGYTF; CDR3nt: TGTGCCAGCGTCCCTCCCGGACAGGGCTATGGCTACACCTTC
d_gene: -; v_gene: TRBV5-1; abundance: -; j_gene: TRBJ2-6; CDR3aa: CASSLARGDLNSGANVLTF; CDR3nt: TGCGCCAGCAGCTTGGCTAGGGGGGACTTAAATTCTGGGGCCAACGTCCTGACTTTC
d_gene: -; v_gene: TRBV19; abundance: few; j_gene: TRBJ1-3; CDR3aa: CATLGGLSSGNTIYF; CDR3nt: TGTGCCACCCTTGGAGGACTGAGCTCTGGAAACACCATATATTTT
d_gene: -; v_gene: TRBV30; abundance: few; j_gene: TRBJ1-2; CDR3aa: CACHTIRDRYGYTF; CDR3nt: TGTGCCTGCCATACAATCCGGGACCGTTATGGCTACACCTTC
d_gene: -; v_gene: TRBV5-1; abundance: -; j_gene: TRBJ2-7; CDR3aa: CASSPGPATYEQYF; CDR3nt: TGCGCCAGCAGCCCAGGGCCCGCAACCTACGAGCAGTACTTC
d_gene: TRBD1; v_gene: TRBV29-1; abundance: few; j_gene: TRBJ2-2; CDR3aa: CSGIRQGTTGELFF; CDR3nt: TGCAGCGGAATTCGACAGGGGACCACCGGGGAGCTGTTTTTT
d_gene: -; v_gene: TRBV4-1; abundance: -; j_gene: TRBJ2-7; CDR3aa: CASSQEKGTHEQYF; CDR3nt: TGCGCCAGCAGCCAAGAGAAGGGAACGCACGAGCAGTACTTC
d_gene: -; v_gene: TRBV10-3; abundance: -; j_gene: TRBJ2-2; CDR3aa: CAISESTGSRELFF; CDR3nt: TGTGCCATCAGTGAGTCGACAGGTAGCCGGGAGCTGTTTTTT
d_gene: TRBD1; v_gene: TRBV9; abundance: -; j_gene: TRBJ1-3; CDR3aa: CASSKEQGRSGNTIYF; CDR3nt: TGTGCCAGCAGCAAGGAACAGGGGCGTTCGGGAAACACCATATATTTT
d_gene: TRBD1; v_gene: TRBV5-5; abundance: -; j_gene: TRBJ2-1; CDR3aa: CASSPVGQSSYNEQFF; CDR3nt: TGTGCCAGCAGCCCAGTGGGACAGAGCTCCTACAATGAGCAGTTCTTC
d_gene: -; v_gene: TRBV19; abundance: -; j_gene: TRBJ1-5; CDR3aa: CASRQGRQPQHF; CDR3nt: TGTGCCAGTAGGCAGGGACGTCAGCCCCAGCATTTT
d_gene: TRBD1; v_gene: TRBV5-1; abundance: -; j_gene: TRBJ2-7; CDR3aa: CASSLGTGGKDEQYF; CDR3nt: TGCGCCAGCAGCTTGGGGACAGGGGGTAAAGACGAGCAGTACTTC
d_gene: -; v_gene: TRBV7-2; abundance: -; j_gene: TRBJ2-1; CDR3aa: CASSSNDWEQFF; CDR3nt: TGTGCCAGCAGCAGTAACGATTGGGAGCAGTTCTTC
d_gene: -; v_gene: TRBV28; abundance: -; j_gene: TRBJ2-1; CDR3aa: CATGNPGFMANEQFF; CDR3nt: TGTGCCACCGGGAATCCGGGTTTTATGGCCAATGAGCAGTTCTTC
d_gene: TRBD1; v_gene: TRBV5-6; abundance: few; j_gene: TRBJ1-1; CDR3aa: CASSLPGTGVNTEAFF; CDR3nt: TGTGCCAGCAGCTTGCCCGGGACAGGGGTGAACACTGAAGCTTTCTTT
d_gene: -; v_gene: TRBV5-1; abundance: -; j_gene: TRBJ1-1; CDR3aa: CASSHGGVMNTEAFF; CDR3nt: TGCGCCAGCAGCCACGGAGGGGTAATGAACACTGAAGCTTTCTTT
d_gene: TRBD1; v_gene: TRBV5-1; abundance: -; j_gene: TRBJ2-3; CDR3aa: CASRRNGQDTDTQYF; CDR3nt: TGCGCCAGCAGGAGGAACGGACAGGACACAGATACGCAGTATTTT
d_gene: -; v_gene: TRBV6-1; abundance: few; j_gene: TRBJ1-5; CDR3aa: CASSEGLVNQPQHF; CDR3nt: TGTGCCAGCAGTGAAGGTCTAGTCAATCAGCCCCAGCATTTT
d_gene: TRBD2; v_gene: TRBV27; abundance: -; j_gene: TRBJ2-2; CDR3aa: CASSSGTSNTGELFF; CDR3nt: TGTGCCAGCAGTTCCGGGACTAGCAATACCGGGGAGCTGTTTTTT
d_gene: -; v_gene: TRBV11-2; abundance: -; j_gene: TRBJ2-3; CDR3aa: CASSLGTGNTDTQYF; CDR3nt: TGTGCCAGCAGCTTAGGTACAGGAAACACAGATACGCAGTATTTT
d_gene: -; v_gene: TRBV7-9; abundance: few; j_gene: TRBJ1-2; CDR3aa: CASSFDTHGYTF; CDR3nt: TGTGCCAGCAGCTTTGACACGCATGGCTACACCTTC
d_gene: -; v_gene: TRBV18; abundance: -; j_gene: TRBJ1-1; CDR3aa: CASSPYSGNTEAFF; CDR3nt: TGTGCCAGCTCACCATATTCAGGGAACACTGAAGCTTTCTTT
d_gene: -; v_gene: TRBV28; abundance: -; j_gene: TRBJ1-2; CDR3aa: CASSLQSRVNYGYTF; CDR3nt: TGTGCCAGCAGTCTCCAGTCCAGGGTTAACTATGGCTACACCTTC
d_gene: -; v_gene: TRBV28; abundance: -; j_gene: TRBJ1-2; CDR3aa: CASSFRGVQHQGYTF; CDR3nt: TGTGCCAGCAGTTTCCGGGGCGTTCAGCATCAAGGCTACACCTTC
d_gene: TRBD1; v_gene: TRBV7-2; abundance: -; j_gene: TRBJ2-1; CDR3aa: CASSLGGDRGDEQFF; CDR3nt: TGTGCCAGCAGCTTGGGAGGGGACAGGGGGGATGAGCAGTTCTTC
d_gene: TRBD1; v_gene: TRBV5-8; abundance: -; j_gene: TRBJ2-7; CDR3aa: CASSLGAGQAIIYEQYF; CDR3nt: TGTGCCAGCAGCTTGGGGGCGGGACAGGCGATTATCTACGAGCAGTACTTC
d_gene: -; v_gene: TRBV4-1; abundance: -; j_gene: TRBJ1-3; CDR3aa: CASSQDTLRVAGNTIYF; CDR3nt: TGCGCCAGCAGCCAAGATACCTTAAGGGTGGCCGGAAACACCATATATTTT
d_gene: -; v_gene: TRBV6-6; abundance: -; j_gene: TRBJ1-6; CDR3aa: CASSRYDGDSPLHF; CDR3nt: TGTGCCAGCAGTAGGTACGACGGAGATTCACCCCTCCACTTT
d_gene: -; v_gene: TRBV30; abundance: -; j_gene: TRBJ2-1; CDR3aa: CAWSAVFGGRPNEQFF; CDR3nt: TGTGCCTGGAGTGCCGTTTTTGGGGGGAGGCCCAATGAGCAGTTCTTC
d_gene: TRBD1; v_gene: TRBV11-3; abundance: -; j_gene: TRBJ2-1; CDR3aa: CASSFGTGKVNEQFF; CDR3nt: TGTGCCAGCAGCTTCGGGACAGGGAAGGTCAATGAGCAGTTCTTC
d_gene: -; v_gene: TRBV28; abundance: -; j_gene: TRBJ1-5; CDR3aa: CAVARRFGLDQPQHF; CDR3nt: TGTGCCGTCGCCCGGCGGTTCGGTTTGGATCAGCCCCAGCATTTT
d_gene: -; v_gene: TRBV10-3; abundance: -; j_gene: TRBJ1-4; CDR3aa: CAIGGVGEKLFF; CDR3nt: TGTGCCATCGGCGGAGTTGGTGAAAAACTGTTTTTT
d_gene: -; v_gene: TRBV4-2; abundance: once; j_gene: TRBJ2-3; CDR3aa: CASSQGPGDADTQYF; CDR3nt: TGTGCCAGCAGCCAAGGGCCGGGGGACGCAGATACGCAGTATTTT
d_gene: -; v_gene: TRBV7-6; abundance: -; j_gene: TRBJ1-4; CDR3aa: CASSLQNSFNEKLFF; CDR3nt: TGTGCCAGCAGCTTACAGAACAGTTTTAATGAAAAACTGTTTTTT
d_gene: -; v_gene: TRBV15; abundance: -; j_gene: TRBJ1-1; CDR3aa: CATSRDRRLKAFF; CDR3nt: TGTGCCACCAGCAGAGATCGAAGGCTAAAAGCTTTCTTT
d_gene: TRBD1; v_gene: TRBV5-4; abundance: few; j_gene: TRBJ2-5; CDR3aa: CASSPGQGQETQYF; CDR3nt: TGTGCCAGCAGCCCCGGACAGGGACAAGAGACCCAGTACTTC